Listed below are T cell receptor beta chains from one sample, sequenced in a study of T-cell memory formation after mild COVID-19. TCRdb processed the 5' RACE reads anew with MiXCR; each CDR3 protein has one entry. The table lists about 58,000 distinct CDR3 sequences, 25% to 30% of them singletons. Sequenced: PBMCs or a T cell subset sorted from them (not recorded which). The receptors here all came from a man aged 18 to 29 who had mild COVID-19 (a few samples of this study predate the infection). Cell type and time point are not known. CDR3s include the opening cysteine and the closing phenylalanine or tryptophan. A D gene is named only where the DNA matches it firmly. Size values are once, few and many counts, or a class for expanded clones, and some rows have none.

V gene	J gene	clone size	D gene	CDR3 DNA	CDR3 protein
TRBV27	TRBJ2-3	.	.	TGTGCCAGCAGTTTACAGGGATCTGGGTCCCACACAGATACGCAGTATTTT	CASSLQGSGSHTDTQYF
TRBV4-1	TRBJ2-7	few	.	TGCGCCAGCAGCCAAGAGGGCATTCCCTACGAGCAGTACTTC	CASSQEGIPYEQYF
TRBV5-5	TRBJ2-7	.	.	TGTGCCAGCAGCTCTTACGGGGTTGGCGAGCAGTACTTC	CASSSYGVGEQYF
TRBV4-3	TRBJ2-7	.	.	TGCGCCAGCAGCCCCCAAGAGCAGGGTGCTTACGAGCAGTACTTC	CASSPQEQGAYEQYF
TRBV5-1	TRBJ1-1	few	TRBD1	TGCGCCAGCAGCTTGACAGGGGAGGAAGCTTTCTTT	CASSLTGEEAFF
TRBV7-2	TRBJ1-2	.	.	TGTGCCAGCAGCTTAGCTCTCACTCTGGGATATGGCTACACCTTC	CASSLALTLGYGYTF
TRBV6-2/TRBV6-3	TRBJ2-2	few	.	TGTGCCAGCAGTCCCACGACAGACACCGGGGAGCTGTTTTTT	CASSPTTDTGELFF
TRBV24-1	TRBJ2-3	.	TRBD2	TGTGCCACCAGTGATTTTTACAGCGGGAGAGCCACAGATACGCAGTATTTT	CATSDFYSGRATDTQYF
TRBV12-3/TRBV12-4	TRBJ1-2	.	TRBD1	TGTGCCAGCAGTTTTTCCGGGACAGACTTTAACTATGGCTACACCTTC	CASSFSGTDFNYGYTF
TRBV29-1	TRBJ2-7	.	.	TGCAGCGTCCCAGGGGATGGGAGCTCCTACGAGCAGTACTTC	CSVPGDGSSYEQYF
TRBV11-2	TRBJ2-5	few	.	TGTGCCAGCAGCTTCGGGTTTGGCGGAGAGACCCAGTACTTC	CASSFGFGGETQYF
TRBV7-8	TRBJ2-3	once	TRBD2	TGTGCCAGCAGCTTAGTCTATCGGTCGGGGGGGACAGATACGCAGTATTTT	CASSLVYRSGGTDTQYF
TRBV7-8	TRBJ1-2	.	TRBD1	TGTGCCAGCAGCACCGGGACAGAGATCTATGGCGGCTACACCTTC	CASSTGTEIYGGYTF
TRBV7-7	TRBJ2-3	few	TRBD2	TGTGCCAGCAGCCCCCGGACTAGCGGGGGACTAGATACGCAGTATTTT	CASSPRTSGGLDTQYF
TRBV4-1	TRBJ2-2	.	.	TGCGCCAGCAGCCAACCTGAAGCACTAACCGGGGAGCTGTTTTTT	CASSQPEALTGELFF
TRBV6-2/TRBV6-3	TRBJ2-7	.	TRBD1	TGTGCCAGCAGTTACGGGACAGGGGTCTACGAGCAGTACTTC	CASSYGTGVYEQYF
TRBV5-1	TRBJ2-3	.	TRBD2	TGCGCCAGCAGCTTAGGTGTGCTCCGGGCGGGGGACCGGGGAGATACGCAGTATTTT	CASSLGVLRAGDRGDTQYF
TRBV29-1	TRBJ2-3	few	.	TGCAGCGTTGAGACGACTCACGCAGCAGATACGCAGTATTTT	CSVETTHAADTQYF
TRBV6-2/TRBV6-3	TRBJ2-6	few	.	TGTGCCAGCAGTTCCGCCCTAGCGTACGGGGCCAACGTCCTGACTTTC	CASSSALAYGANVLTF
TRBV2	TRBJ2-2	many	.	TGTGCCAGCAGTCTGACAGAAGCGAACACCGGGGAGCTGTTTTTT	CASSLTEANTGELFF
TRBV12-3/TRBV12-4	TRBJ2-1	few	.	TGTGCCAGCAGCTCAGGGGCCGGACTTTCATTCTATGAGCAGTTCTTC	CASSSGAGLSFYEQFF
TRBV4-3	TRBJ2-1	.	.	TGCGCCAGCAGCCACCAATTTAGGGGTAATGAGCAGTTCTTC	CASSHQFRGNEQFF
TRBV7-3	TRBJ2-2	few	.	TGTGCCAGCAGCTTAGCGAGGGCCGGGGAGCTGTTTTTT	CASSLARAGELFF
TRBV4-3	TRBJ1-3	few	TRBD1	TGCGCCAGCAGCTGGTCCCGGGACAGGGCTGGAAACACCATATATTTT	CASSWSRDRAGNTIYF
TRBV4-1	TRBJ1-5	few	.	TGCGCCAGCAGCTATCAAGGAGGGAGGGATCAGCCCCAGCATTTT	CASSYQGGRDQPQHF
TRBV7-6	TRBJ1-5	few	.	TGTGCCAGCAGCCAAGGAACGGGGAATCAGCCCCAGCATTTT	CASSQGTGNQPQHF
TRBV2	TRBJ2-5	few	TRBD1	TGTGCCAGCAGTGAGCGGGACAGGGGGCAAGAGACCCAGTACTTC	CASSERDRGQETQYF
TRBV12-3/TRBV12-4	TRBJ2-5	.	.	TGTGCCAGCGGGCGGGGCCTCGGGCAAGAGACCCAGTACTTC	CASGRGLGQETQYF
TRBV7-6	TRBJ2-3	.	.	TGTGCCAGCAGCTTATCCCTAGTGGGCACAGATACGCAGTATTTT	CASSLSLVGTDTQYF
TRBV12-3/TRBV12-4	TRBJ1-6	few	.	TGTGCCAGCAGTTCTACAGGTTCCTTTTCACCCCTCCACTTT	CASSSTGSFSPLHF
TRBV12-3/TRBV12-4	TRBJ2-1	.	TRBD1	TGTGCCAGCAGCCCGCCGGACAGGGTAAATGAGCAGTTCTTC	CASSPPDRVNEQFF
TRBV7-2	TRBJ2-1	few	TRBD2	TGTGCCAGCAGCTTCATTGCGGGGGCCTACAATGAGCAGTTCTTC	CASSFIAGAYNEQFF
TRBV5-4	TRBJ2-1	.	.	.	CASSFGPGNNEQFF
TRBV7-9	TRBJ2-1	.	TRBD1	TGTGCCAGCAGTTTCCCGGGACAGGGTCACAATGAGCAGTTCTTC	CASSFPGQGHNEQFF
TRBV7-9	TRBJ2-7	once	.	TGTGCCACATCGTTGTCCCCCTACGAGCAGTACTTC	CATSLSPYEQYF
TRBV7-9	TRBJ1-5	few	.	TGTGCCAGCAGCAAAATACAAGGGGAGGCACAACAGCCCCAGCATTTT	CASSKIQGEAQQPQHF
TRBV12-3/TRBV12-4	TRBJ2-2	.	.	TGTGCCAGCAGTTTTACAGGGAGTGCCGGGGAGCTGTTTTTT	CASSFTGSAGELFF
TRBV14	TRBJ2-1	few	.	TGTGCCAGCAGCCAAGGGGGCACCAATGAGCAGTTCTTC	CASSQGGTNEQFF
TRBV9	TRBJ2-3	few	TRBD1	TGTGCCAGCAGCGCGATGACAGGGGGGTTCGGAACAGATACGCAGTATTTT	CASSAMTGGFGTDTQYF
TRBV4-1	TRBJ2-1	.	TRBD2	TGCGCCAGCAGCTTAGCGGGGGGGGTAAAAAATGAGCAGTTCTTC	CASSLAGGVKNEQFF
TRBV11-2	TRBJ1-2	few	.	TGTGCCAGCAGCTCGGACGGTTTCTATGGCTACACCTTC	CASSSDGFYGYTF
TRBV5-6	TRBJ2-3	.	TRBD1	TGTGCCAGCAGCTTGGGACAGGGTTCCCATACGCAGTATTTT	CASSLGQGSHTQYF
TRBV10-3	TRBJ2-2	.	.	TGTGCCCTCGGGAAGGGGGGCAGGACCGGGGAGCTGTTTTTT	CALGKGGRTGELFF
TRBV7-9	TRBJ2-2	few	TRBD2	TGTGCCAGCAGCTCTACTAGCGCCGGGGAGCTGTTTTTT	CASSSTSAGELFF
TRBV12-3/TRBV12-4	TRBJ2-7	.	TRBD1	TGTGCCAGCAGTTTATGGGACAGGGTGTACGAGCAGTACTTC	CASSLWDRVYEQYF
TRBV18	TRBJ2-7	.	.	TGTGCCAGCTCAAGGCCTCCCGAGCAGTACTTC	CASSRPPEQYF
TRBV25-1	TRBJ2-3	few	.	TGTGCCAGCAGTGGACTGAGTGTGTATTTT	CASSGLSVYF
TRBV2	TRBJ1-3	once	TRBD1	TGTGCCAGCAGTGCTGACAGGGGGCTTGCTGGAAACACCATATATTTT	CASSADRGLAGNTIYF
TRBV4-1	TRBJ1-5	.	.	TGCGCCAGCAGCCAAGGCAACATCCATAGCAATCAGCCCCAGCATTTT	CASSQGNIHSNQPQHF